The 23 T cell receptor beta chains listed next were all sequenced from one sample in a study of neoadjuvant anti-PD-1 for oral cavity cancer. Data came from immunoSEQ multiplex PCR; TCRdb stores just in-frame clones and leaves some out. Of 35,000 to 40,000 clones listed, approximately 40% are singletons. Time point defined: after neoadjuvant nivolumab, at surgical resection. Sequencing was performed on tumor tissue, taken after nivolumab (anti-PD-1) treatment. The receptors were sampled from a person between 35 and 79 years old with oral cavity squamous cell carcinoma.

The chain has TRBV4-2 and TRBJ1-1, with D hard to call. The CDR3 spans 16 residues. The V and J ends lost 0 bases and 0 bases respectively, with 11 bases between them. CDR1 is LGHNA and CDR2 is YNFKEQ in the germline V gene. As DNA, the CDR3 is TGTGCCAGCAGCCAAGAGTCCAGAATCATGAACACTGAAGCTTTCTTT. Amino acid sequence: CASSQESRIMNTEAFF.

The chain uses TRBV7-2 and TRBJ1-6; D gene ambiguous. The CDR3 contains 16 residues. Germline V gene sequence: CDR1 SGHTA, CDR2 FQGNSA. V was shortened by 5 bases and J by 3 bases, with 14 bases between the two germline ends. The DNA of the CDR3 is TGTGCCAGCAGCCCCGGACGGATATTCTATAATTCACCCCTCCACTTT. Its protein product is CASSPGRIFYNSPLHF.

The chain carries TRBV27 and TRBJ1-5; no reliable D call. V lost 5 bases, J lost 1 base, and 9 bases lay in between. The CDR3 has 14 amino acids. The germline V gene has CDR1 MNHEY and CDR2 SMNVEV (reference sequence). This chain's CDR3 is CASSPSMSNQPQHF. CDR3 bases: TGTGCCAGCAGTCCGTCAATGAGCAATCAGCCCCAGCATTTT.

This clone has only a few counts. This chain connects TRBV11-2 to TRBJ2-7, with unresolved D. Trimming left V 3 bases short and J 6 bases short, with 15 bases between. This CDR3 has 14 residues. CDR1 is SGHAT and CDR2 is FQNNGV in the germline V gene. In DNA, the CDR3 is TGTGCCAGCAGCTTTTTCCTAGAAGCTATCGAGCAGTACTTC. The encoded protein is CASSFFLEAIEQYF.

This clone has just a few counts. The chain has TRBV4-1 and TRBJ2-2; D may match TRBD1 or TRBD2 (6 bases each). CDR1 and CDR2 from the germline V gene are MGHRA and YSYEKL. V lost 4 bases and J lost 2, with 11 bases in between. The CDR3 has 15 residues. CDR3 sequence reads: CASSLRGLNTGELFF. For the CDR3, the DNA is TGCGCCAGCAGCCTTCGGGGGCTAAACACCGGGGAGCTGTTTTTT.

This clone was found a few times. The genes are TRBV4-1 and TRBJ2-6; D remains ambiguous. V was clipped by 4 bases and J by 1 base, with 14 bases between them. CDR1 and CDR2 (germline): MGHRA, YSYEKL. The CDR3 is made up of 17 amino acids. The CDR3 DNA is TGCGCCAGCAGCCCAAGCTTGGTACAGTCTGGGGCCAACGTCCTGACTTTC. It translates to CASSPSLVQSGANVLTF.

This chain joins TRBV6-5 and TRBJ2-7; no reliable D call. Trimming cost V 3 bases and J 2 bases, with 2 bases left between them. This CDR3 is built from 11 residues. The germline V gene encodes CDR1 MNHEY and CDR2 SVGAGI. DNA for the CDR3: TGTGCCAGCAGTTATGCCTACGAGCAGTACTTC. It is translated as CASSYAYEQYF.

The genes are TRBV2 and TRBJ1-1; D is undetermined. The CDR3 length is 11 residues. Germline values: CDR1 SNHLY, CDR2 FYNNEI. V dropped 7 bases and J dropped 2 bases, with 5 bases sitting between them. CDR3: CASKYNTEAFF. Written as DNA, the CDR3 is TGTGCCAGCAAATACAACACTGAAGCTTTCTTT.

The genes are TRBV2 and TRBJ2-5, with D hard to call. The CDR3 length is 11 residues. Between the trimmed V and J ends, which lost 6 bases and 2 bases, there was a span of 4 bases. Germline CDR1 SNHLY, CDR2 FYNNEI. DNA for the CDR3: TGTGCCAGCAGGCCGCAAGAGACCCAGTACTTC. Translating gives CASRPQETQYF.

This clone occurred a few times. This chain joins TRBV2 and TRBJ2-7; maybe TRBD2 (6 bases). V lost 5 bases, J lost 6 bases, and 8 bases lay in between. CDR1 is SNHLY and CDR2 is FYNNEI in the germline V gene. This CDR3 spans 11 amino acids. The CDR3 here is CASSIGGEQYF. The CDR3 coding sequence is TGTGCCAGCAGTATCGGGGGCGAGCAGTACTTC.

The rearrangement uses TRBV7-2 and TRBJ1-1; TRBD1 matches 7 bases. CDR3 length equals 12 residues. Germline CDR1 reads SGHTA; CDR2 reads FQGNSA. V dropped 5 bases and J dropped 10; count of bases not matched to a gene: 7. Written as DNA, the CDR3 is TGTGCCAGCAGCCTACGGACAGGAAGAGCTTTCTTT. It translates to CASSLRTGRAFF.

The chain combines TRBV19 with TRBJ1-1; D uncertain. Trimming stripped 4 bases from V and 5 bases from J, with 14 bases between. The CDR3 covers 14 residues. Per germline, CDR1 LNHDA and CDR2 SQIVND (reference sequence). CDR3 region: CASSKNTPGTEAFF. In DNA, the CDR3 is TGTGCCAGTAGTAAAAACACGCCGGGAACTGAAGCTTTCTTT.

The chain is built from TRBV10-1 and TRBJ2-3; D is undetermined. V lost 6 bases, J lost 6 bases, and 10 bases lay in between. Germline V gene sequence: CDR1 WNHNN, CDR2 SYGVQD (reference sequence). This CDR3 is 12 amino acids long. CDR3 sequence (DNA): TGCGCCAGCAGCCACAGTGCGGATACGCAGTATTTT. It is translated as CASSHSADTQYF.

This clone was recorded once. This sequence joins TRBV11-2 and TRBJ2-1; TRBD2 matches at 11 bases. The V and J ends lost 3 bases and 7 bases, in that order; junction bases with no gene match: 5. The length of the CDR3 is 15 residues. Germline V CDR1 and CDR2: SGHAT, FQNNGV. CDR3 bases: TGTGCCAGCAGCTTTATGGGGACTAGCGGAAATGAGCAGTTCTTC. Its protein product is CASSFMGTSGNEQFF.

V usage is TRBV7-9 and J usage is TRBJ1-1; D not resolved. Germline V lookup: CDR1 SEHNR, CDR2 FQNEAQ (reference sequence). CDR3 length: 16 residues. The germline V and J ends were trimmed by 4 bases and 1 base, with 16 bases remaining between them. DNA of the CDR3: TGTGCCAGCAGCTCCCAGATATGGGCTAAGAACACTGAAGCTTTCTTT. It is translated as CASSSQIWAKNTEAFF.

The chain combines TRBV29-1 with TRBJ1-3; D gene ambiguous. The CDR3 length is 12 residues. Trimming removed 3 bases from V and 4 bases from J, with 7 bases in between. CDR1 and CDR2 (germline): SQVTM, ANQGSEA. The CDR3 nucleotides read TGCAGCGTTGATTCGCCCGGAAACACCATATATTTT. This encodes CSVDSPGNTIYF. The variable domain in full, with the rest retrieved from reference TRBV29-1 and TRBJ1-3, is SAVISQKPSRDICQRGTSLTIQCQVDSQVTMMFWYRQQPGQSLTLIATANQGSEATYESGFVIDKFPISRPNLTFSTLTVSNMSPEDSSIYLCSVDSPGNTIYFGEGSWLTVV.

In its sample, this clone was seen many times. This specimen includes other DNA sequences encoding the same CDR3. The CDR3, as DNA: TGTGCCAGCAGCCCGGGACAGGACTATGGCTACACCTTC. It encodes CASSPGQDYGYTF. The rearrangement uses TRBV11-2 and TRBJ1-2, with 8 bases matching TRBD1. The V segment lost 5 bases and the J segment 3 bases; nucleotides outside the gene matches: 2. The germline CDR1 and CDR2 sequences are SGHAT and FQNNGV. The length of the CDR3 is 13 residues.

The chain links TRBV4-1 to TRBJ2-7; TRBD2 matches 7 bases. This CDR3 region has 15 residues. V shed 2 bases and J 3 bases; nucleotides not matched to a gene: 7. Germline values: CDR1 MGHRA, CDR2 YSYEKL. DNA for the CDR3: TGCGCCAGCAGCCAACTCGGACTAGGGATCTACGAGCAGTACTTC. Protein sequence: CASSQLGLGIYEQYF.

J is TRBJ1-3 and V is TRBV11-2; D not resolved. There are 14 residues in the CDR3. Trimming removed 1 base from V and 6 bases from J, with 10 bases in between. Germline V lookup: CDR1 SGHAT, CDR2 FQNNGV. CDR3 nucleotide sequence: TGTGCCAGCAGCTTAGGATTTGGGAAAAACACCATATATTTT. Translated, it gives CASSLGFGKNTIYF.

This clone was counted a single time. V usage is TRBV2 and J usage is TRBJ2-3; 8 positions match TRBD2. The CDR3 covers 15 residues. The V gene's germline CDR1 is SNHLY and CDR2 FYNNEI. Trimming took 6 bases from V and 2 from J; bases not matched to a gene: 7. The CDR3 here is CASSGRELFTDTQYF. Here the CDR3 DNA reads TGTGCCAGCAGCGGGAGGGAGTTATTCACAGATACGCAGTATTTT.

This clone came up many times. The V call is TRBV2, the J call TRBJ2-5, with TRBD2 matching 13 bases. Germline-derived CDR1 and CDR2 are SNHLY and FYNNEI. CDR3 length: 16 residues. Trimming at V came to 7 bases and at J to 5 bases, leaving 10 bases not matched to a gene. CDR3 residues: CASTRGLAGVSETQYF. The CDR3 DNA sequence: TGTGCCAGCACCCGTGGACTAGCGGGGGTTTCGGAGACCCAGTACTTC.

This clone was observed a handful of times. The CDR3: CASSDTDRVQHF. The CDR3, as DNA: TGTGCCAGCAGCGACACCGACAGGGTTCAGCATTTT. The J gene is TRBJ1-5, the V gene TRBV6-5, with TRBD1 matching over 7 bases. The ends lost 6 bases at V and 13 bases at J; junction bases unmatched: 9. The CDR3 runs to 12 residues. CDR1 is MNHEY and CDR2 is SVGAGI in the germline V gene.

V is TRBV30 and J is TRBJ1-1; 11 nucleotides line up with TRBD1. With 3 bases clipped from V and 6 bases from J, the junction kept 6 bases outside the gene matches. The CDR3 is 14 amino acids. Germline lookup yields CDR1 GTSNPN and CDR2 SVGIG (reference sequence). CDR3 in DNA: TGTGCCTGGAGGGGACAGGGGGAGGTCTCTGAAGCTTTCTTT. Its protein is CAWRGQGEVSEAFF.